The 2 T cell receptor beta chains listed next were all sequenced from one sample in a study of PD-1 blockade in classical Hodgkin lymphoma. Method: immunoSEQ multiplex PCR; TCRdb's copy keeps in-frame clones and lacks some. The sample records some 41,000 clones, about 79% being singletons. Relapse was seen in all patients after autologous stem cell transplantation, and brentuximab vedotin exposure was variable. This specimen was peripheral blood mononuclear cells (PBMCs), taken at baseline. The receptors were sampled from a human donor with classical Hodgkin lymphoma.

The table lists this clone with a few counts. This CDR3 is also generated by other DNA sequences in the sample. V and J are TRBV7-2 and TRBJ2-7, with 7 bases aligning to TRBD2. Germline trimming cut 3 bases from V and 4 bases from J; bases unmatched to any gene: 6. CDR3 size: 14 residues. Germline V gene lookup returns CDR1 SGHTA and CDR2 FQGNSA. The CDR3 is CASSFGLVVYEQYF. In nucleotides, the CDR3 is TGTGCCAGCAGCTTCGGACTAGTCGTTTACGAGCAGTACTTC.

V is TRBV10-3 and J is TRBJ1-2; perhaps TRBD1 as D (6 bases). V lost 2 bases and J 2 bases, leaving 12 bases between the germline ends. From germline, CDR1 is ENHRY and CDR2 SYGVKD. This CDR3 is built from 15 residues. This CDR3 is CAISEGGQRNYGYTF. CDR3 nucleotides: TGTGCCATCAGTGAGGGGGGCCAGAGAAACTATGGCTACACCTTC.